A selection of T cell receptor beta chains follows, all from one sample in a study of blood T cell repertoires in COVID-19. The table came from immunoSEQ multiplex PCR; TCRdb's copy has only in-frame clones and leaves some out. The sample contains approximately 54,000 clones, more than 80% of which appear only once. The sequencing input was peripheral blood. These receptors came from a woman in her sixties with acute or convalescent COVID-19. CDR3s include the opening cysteine and the closing phenylalanine or tryptophan. Fields, in order: clone size, J gene, V gene, D gene, CDR3 protein, CDR3 DNA. D genes are given only for firm matches. For some rows the clone size is stated as once, few or many, or as a class when expanded; others skip it.

clone_size: -
j_call: TRBJ1-2
v_call: TRBV6-5
d_call: TRBD1
cdr3_aa: CASSPGQGTGGYTF
cdr3_nt: TGTGCCAGCAGCCCCGGACAGGGGACTGGTGGCTACACCTTC

clone_size: -
j_call: TRBJ1-2
v_call: TRBV4-1
d_call: -
cdr3_aa: CASSQDLRNYGYTF
cdr3_nt: TGCGCCAGCAGCCAAGATCTTCGTAACTATGGCTACACCTTC

clone_size: -
j_call: TRBJ1-2
v_call: TRBV5-1
d_call: TRBD1
cdr3_aa: CASSSQGDGGYTF
cdr3_nt: TGCGCCAGCAGCTCACAGGGGGATGGTGGCTACACCTTC

clone_size: -
j_call: TRBJ2-1
v_call: TRBV9
d_call: TRBD1
cdr3_aa: CASSVDRANEQFF
cdr3_nt: TGTGCCAGCAGCGTGGACAGGGCCAATGAGCAGTTCTTC

clone_size: -
j_call: TRBJ1-4
v_call: TRBV2
d_call: TRBD1
cdr3_aa: CASSGQANEKLFF
cdr3_nt: TGTGCCAGCAGCGGACAGGCTAATGAAAAACTGTTTTTT

clone_size: -
j_call: TRBJ2-7
v_call: TRBV3-1/TRBV3-2
d_call: -
cdr3_aa: CASSPVGARGEQYF
cdr3_nt: TGTGCCAGCAGCCCCGTGGGGGCCAGGGGCGAGCAGTACTTC

clone_size: -
j_call: TRBJ2-7
v_call: TRBV19
d_call: TRBD2
cdr3_aa: CASSIDGRGPYEQYF
cdr3_nt: TGTGCCAGTAGTATAGATGGGAGGGGCCCCTACGAGCAGTACTTC

clone_size: -
j_call: TRBJ2-1
v_call: TRBV2
d_call: TRBD2
cdr3_aa: CASTPREREYYNEQFF
cdr3_nt: TGTGCCAGCACCCCACGCGAGCGGGAGTACTACAATGAGCAGTTCTTC

clone_size: -
j_call: TRBJ1-2
v_call: TRBV29-1
d_call: TRBD1
cdr3_aa: CSVWTGNVGYTF
cdr3_nt: TGCAGCGTTTGGACAGGGAATGTCGGCTACACCTTC

clone_size: -
j_call: TRBJ2-7
v_call: TRBV3-1/TRBV3-2
d_call: -
cdr3_aa: CASSRGTHGAYEQYF
cdr3_nt: TGTGCCAGCAGCCGGGGGACTCATGGGGCCTACGAGCAGTACTTC

clone_size: -
j_call: TRBJ1-4
v_call: TRBV4-1
d_call: -
cdr3_aa: CASSQVESPNEKLFF
cdr3_nt: TGCGCCAGCAGCCAAGTTGAGTCACCTAATGAAAAACTGTTTTTT

clone_size: -
j_call: TRBJ1-4
v_call: TRBV30
d_call: TRBD1
cdr3_aa: CAWSGNRGQDEKLFF
cdr3_nt: TGTGCCTGGAGTGGAAACAGGGGGCAGGATGAAAAACTGTTTTTT

clone_size: -
j_call: TRBJ1-5
v_call: TRBV4-1
d_call: -
cdr3_aa: CASSRTGNYRDNQPQHF
cdr3_nt: TGCGCCAGCAGCCGTACCGGGAATTATCGCGACAATCAGCCCCAGCATTTT

clone_size: -
j_call: TRBJ2-5
v_call: TRBV5-1
d_call: -
cdr3_aa: CASSLLLETQYF
cdr3_nt: TGCGCCAGCAGCTTGCTTCTCGAGACCCAGTACTTC

clone_size: -
j_call: TRBJ2-2
v_call: TRBV15
d_call: TRBD1
cdr3_aa: CATTTRTGDTGELFF
cdr3_nt: TGTGCCACCACGACCAGGACAGGGGACACCGGGGAGCTGTTTTTT

clone_size: -
j_call: TRBJ2-7
v_call: TRBV5-1
d_call: TRBD1
cdr3_aa: CASSPRDRVFDEQYF
cdr3_nt: TGCGCCAGCAGCCCAAGGGACAGGGTATTCGACGAGCAGTACTTC

clone_size: few
j_call: TRBJ2-2
v_call: TRBV2
d_call: TRBD2
cdr3_aa: CASSESSGGTGELFF
cdr3_nt: TGTGCCAGCAGTGAGAGTAGCGGGGGAACCGGGGAGCTGTTTTTT

clone_size: -
j_call: TRBJ1-5
v_call: TRBV6-5
d_call: -
cdr3_aa: CASNQYSNQPQHF
cdr3_nt: TGTGCCAGCAACCAGTACAGCAATCAGCCCCAGCATTTT

clone_size: -
j_call: TRBJ1-6
v_call: TRBV28
d_call: -
cdr3_aa: CASSLWATPYNSPLHF
cdr3_nt: TGTGCCAGCAGTTTATGGGCGACACCTTATAATTCACCCCTCCACTTT

clone_size: -
j_call: TRBJ2-1
v_call: TRBV5-1
d_call: TRBD2
cdr3_aa: CASSRLAGGPSSYNEQFF
cdr3_nt: TGCGCCAGCAGCAGACTAGCGGGGGGCCCGAGCTCCTACAATGAGCAGTTCTTC

clone_size: -
j_call: TRBJ2-1
v_call: TRBV18
d_call: TRBD2
cdr3_aa: CASSPSGGAYNEQFF
cdr3_nt: TGTGCCAGCTCACCCAGCGGGGGGGCCTACAATGAGCAGTTCTTC

clone_size: -
j_call: TRBJ2-2
v_call: TRBV7-3
d_call: TRBD1
cdr3_aa: CASSQTGTNTGELFF
cdr3_nt: TGTGCCAGCAGCCAGACAGGGACGAACACCGGGGAGCTGTTTTTT

clone_size: once
j_call: TRBJ1-1
v_call: TRBV19
d_call: TRBD1
cdr3_aa: CASRTGVNTEAFF
cdr3_nt: TGTGCCAGTAGGACAGGGGTAAACACTGAAGCTTTCTTT

clone_size: -
j_call: TRBJ2-3
v_call: TRBV5-5
d_call: TRBD2
cdr3_aa: CASSGTSGGLSGGTDTQYF
cdr3_nt: TGTGCCAGCAGCGGGACTAGCGGGGGGTTGAGTGGCGGCACAGATACGCAGTATTTT

clone_size: -
j_call: TRBJ2-3
v_call: TRBV2
d_call: TRBD1
cdr3_aa: CASLRGDTQYF
cdr3_nt: TGTGCCAGCCTCAGGGGGGATACGCAGTATTTT

clone_size: -
j_call: TRBJ2-2
v_call: TRBV21-1
d_call: -
cdr3_aa: CASSIGAGEGTGELFF
cdr3_nt: TGTGCCAGCAGCATAGGGGCGGGAGAGGGTACCGGGGAGCTGTTTTTT

clone_size: few
j_call: TRBJ2-1
v_call: TRBV27
d_call: -
cdr3_aa: CASSLSPRDSPGKIYNEQFF
cdr3_nt: TGTGCCAGCAGTTTATCGCCCCGGGACTCGCCCGGCAAGATCTACAATGAGCAGTTCTTC

clone_size: -
j_call: TRBJ2-5
v_call: TRBV7-9
d_call: -
cdr3_aa: CASSLHHEETQYF
cdr3_nt: TGTGCCAGCAGCTTACATCATGAAGAGACCCAGTACTTC

clone_size: -
j_call: TRBJ1-1
v_call: TRBV7-9
d_call: -
cdr3_aa: CASRSGTQNTEAFF
cdr3_nt: TGTGCCAGCCGCTCCGGGACACAAAACACTGAAGCTTTCTTT

clone_size: -
j_call: TRBJ2-1
v_call: TRBV3-1/TRBV3-2
d_call: TRBD1
cdr3_aa: CASSQDRQGQGRNEQFF
cdr3_nt: TGTGCCAGCAGCCAAGATAGGCAGGGACAGGGAAGGAATGAGCAGTTCTTC

clone_size: -
j_call: TRBJ2-7
v_call: TRBV7-9
d_call: -
cdr3_aa: CASSLDTVDTYEQYF
cdr3_nt: TGTGCCAGCAGCTTAGACACAGTTGATACCTACGAGCAGTACTTC

clone_size: -
j_call: TRBJ1-2
v_call: TRBV6-5
d_call: TRBD1
cdr3_aa: CASRDSLYGYTF
cdr3_nt: TGTGCCAGTAGGGACAGTTTATATGGCTACACCTTC

clone_size: -
j_call: TRBJ1-2
v_call: TRBV9
d_call: -
cdr3_aa: CASSVGATATTNYGYTF
cdr3_nt: TGTGCCAGCAGCGTAGGAGCGACAGCCACTACTAACTATGGCTACACCTTC

clone_size: -
j_call: TRBJ1-4
v_call: TRBV28
d_call: TRBD1
cdr3_aa: CASSRPGTGFEKLFF
cdr3_nt: TGTGCCAGCAGTCGGCCCGGGACAGGGTTTGAAAAACTGTTTTTT

clone_size: -
j_call: TRBJ1-3
v_call: TRBV28
d_call: -
cdr3_aa: CASSLPPGDTIYF
cdr3_nt: TGTGCCAGCAGTTTACCCCCCGGGGACACCATATATTTT

clone_size: few
j_call: TRBJ2-7
v_call: TRBV21-1
d_call: -
cdr3_aa: CAVPPGQTYEQYF
cdr3_nt: TGTGCCGTACCTCCGGGACAGACCTACGAGCAGTACTTC

clone_size: -
j_call: TRBJ2-2
v_call: TRBV24-1
d_call: -
cdr3_aa: CATSGQRNPTGELFF
cdr3_nt: TGTGCCACCAGCGGACAACGAAACCCCACCGGGGAGCTGTTTTTT

clone_size: -
j_call: TRBJ2-4
v_call: TRBV19
d_call: -
cdr3_aa: CASSPRQARAKNIQYF
cdr3_nt: TGTGCCAGTAGTCCCAGACAGGCCCGCGCCAAAAACATTCAGTACTTC

clone_size: -
j_call: TRBJ2-7
v_call: TRBV27
d_call: TRBD2
cdr3_aa: CASNSLAKTYEQYF
cdr3_nt: TGTGCCAGCAACTCACTAGCGAAAACCTACGAGCAGTACTTC

clone_size: -
j_call: TRBJ1-4
v_call: TRBV19
d_call: TRBD1
cdr3_aa: CASSLTLDRYEEKLFF
cdr3_nt: TGTGCCAGTAGTCTTACCTTGGACAGGTATGAGGAAAAACTGTTTTTT

clone_size: -
j_call: TRBJ1-2
v_call: TRBV6-5
d_call: TRBD1
cdr3_aa: CASSYSGQGGQGYTF
cdr3_nt: TGTGCCAGCAGTTACTCGGGACAGGGGGGACAAGGCTACACCTTC

clone_size: -
j_call: TRBJ1-2
v_call: TRBV29-1
d_call: -
cdr3_aa: CSVSREGNYGYTF
cdr3_nt: TGCAGCGTTAGCCGGGAAGGGAACTATGGCTACACCTTC

clone_size: -
j_call: TRBJ2-3
v_call: TRBV9
d_call: -
cdr3_aa: CASSARGNTDTQYF
cdr3_nt: TGTGCCAGCAGCGCCCGAGGTAACACAGATACGCAGTATTTT

clone_size: -
j_call: TRBJ2-5
v_call: TRBV3-1/TRBV3-2
d_call: TRBD2
cdr3_aa: CASSRIMTSGGMKETQYF
cdr3_nt: TGTGCCAGCAGCCGAATTATGACTAGCGGGGGGATGAAAGAGACTCAGTACTTC